This T cell receptor beta chain comes out of a study of T cell responses to AZD1222 COVID-19 vaccine. Study overall: The study pooled second doses at about 4 or about 12 weeks.

Germline-derived CDR1 and CDR2 are SNHLY and FYNNEI. Trimming shortened V by 6 bases and J by 5 bases, and 16 bases separated the two germline ends. The CDR3 has 15 amino acids. Using immunoSEQ multiplex PCR, the repertoire was profiled, and TCRdb retains in-frame clones only, with some absent. The table has fewer than 100,000 clones, 90% seen once. A note on this clone: What it binds is not known.

Findings of the study overall: Repertoire samples came only from after the peak T cell response. The donors showed a predominance of white British ancestry and of females, with possible underestimation of clonal diversity. The study found Spike-specific TCR breadth and depth rose after two AZD1222 doses.

The receptor's source is an adult in good health. The chain couples TRBV2 to TRBJ2-2, with D possibly TRBD1 on 5 matching bases. The sample here was peripheral blood, taken on day 0 of AZD1222 vaccination. The CDR3 loop is CASSPSTQGTGELFF. CDR3 coding DNA: TGTGCCAGCAGCCCATCTACCCAGGGTACCGGGGAGCTGTTTTTT.